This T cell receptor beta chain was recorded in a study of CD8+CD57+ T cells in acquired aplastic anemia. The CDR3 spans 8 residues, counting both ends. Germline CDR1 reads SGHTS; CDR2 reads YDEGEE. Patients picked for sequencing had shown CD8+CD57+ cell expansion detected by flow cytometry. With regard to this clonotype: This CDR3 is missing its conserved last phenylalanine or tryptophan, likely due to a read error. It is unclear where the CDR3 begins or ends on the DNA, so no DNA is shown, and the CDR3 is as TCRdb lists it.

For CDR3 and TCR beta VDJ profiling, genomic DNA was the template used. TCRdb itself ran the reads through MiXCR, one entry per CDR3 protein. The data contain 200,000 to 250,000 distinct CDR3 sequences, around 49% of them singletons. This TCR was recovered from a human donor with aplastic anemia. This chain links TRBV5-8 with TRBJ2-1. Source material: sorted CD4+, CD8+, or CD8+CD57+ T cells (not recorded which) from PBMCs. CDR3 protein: CASSPNET.